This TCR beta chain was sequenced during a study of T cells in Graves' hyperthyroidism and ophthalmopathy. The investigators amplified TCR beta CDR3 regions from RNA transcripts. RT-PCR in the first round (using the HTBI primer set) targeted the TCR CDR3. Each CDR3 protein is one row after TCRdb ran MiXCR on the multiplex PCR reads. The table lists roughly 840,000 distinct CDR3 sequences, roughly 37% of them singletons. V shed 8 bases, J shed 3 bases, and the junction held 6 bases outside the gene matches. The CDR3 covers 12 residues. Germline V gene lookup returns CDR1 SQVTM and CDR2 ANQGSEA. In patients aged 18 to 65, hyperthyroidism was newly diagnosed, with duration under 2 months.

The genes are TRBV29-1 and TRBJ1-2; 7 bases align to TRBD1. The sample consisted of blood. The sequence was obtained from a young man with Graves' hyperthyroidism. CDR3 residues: CSSQGKDYGYTF. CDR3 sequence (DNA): TGCAGCTCACAGGGGAAGGACTATGGCTACACCTTC.